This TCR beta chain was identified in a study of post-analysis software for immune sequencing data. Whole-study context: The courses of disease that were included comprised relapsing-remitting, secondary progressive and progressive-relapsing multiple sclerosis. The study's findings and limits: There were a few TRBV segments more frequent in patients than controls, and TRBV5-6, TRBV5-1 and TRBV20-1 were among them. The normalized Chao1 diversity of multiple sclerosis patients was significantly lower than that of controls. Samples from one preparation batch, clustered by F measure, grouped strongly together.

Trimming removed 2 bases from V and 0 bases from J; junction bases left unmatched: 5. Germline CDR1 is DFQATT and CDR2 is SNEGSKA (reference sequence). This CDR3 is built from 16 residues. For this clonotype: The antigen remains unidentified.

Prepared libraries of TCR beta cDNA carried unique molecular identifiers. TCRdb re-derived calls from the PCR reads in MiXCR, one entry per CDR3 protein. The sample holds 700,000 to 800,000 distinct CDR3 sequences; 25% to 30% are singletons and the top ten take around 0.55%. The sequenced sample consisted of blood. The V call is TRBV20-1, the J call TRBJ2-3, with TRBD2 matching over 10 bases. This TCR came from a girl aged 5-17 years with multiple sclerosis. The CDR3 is CSARTIAGGSTDTQYF. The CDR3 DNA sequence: TGCAGTGCTAGAACAATAGCGGGGGGAAGCACAGATACGCAGTATTTT.